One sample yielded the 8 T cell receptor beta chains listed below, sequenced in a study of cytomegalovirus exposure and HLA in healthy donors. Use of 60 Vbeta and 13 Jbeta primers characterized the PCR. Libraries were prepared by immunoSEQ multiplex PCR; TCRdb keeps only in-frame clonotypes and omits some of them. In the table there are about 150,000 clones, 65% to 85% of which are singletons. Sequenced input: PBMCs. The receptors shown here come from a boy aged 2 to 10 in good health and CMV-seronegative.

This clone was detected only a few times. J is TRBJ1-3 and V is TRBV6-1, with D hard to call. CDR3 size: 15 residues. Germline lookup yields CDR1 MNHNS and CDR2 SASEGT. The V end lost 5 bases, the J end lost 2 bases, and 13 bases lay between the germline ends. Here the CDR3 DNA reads TGTGCCAGCAGTCTACAGCTCCCAGCTGGAAACACCATATATTTT. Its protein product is CASSLQLPAGNTIYF.

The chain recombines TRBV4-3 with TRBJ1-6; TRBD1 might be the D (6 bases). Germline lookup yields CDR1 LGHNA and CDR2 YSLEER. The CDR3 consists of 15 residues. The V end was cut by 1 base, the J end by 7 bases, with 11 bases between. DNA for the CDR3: TGCGCCAGCAGCCAAGGGCAGGGGACCAATTCACCCCTCCACTTT. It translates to CASSQGQGTNSPLHF.

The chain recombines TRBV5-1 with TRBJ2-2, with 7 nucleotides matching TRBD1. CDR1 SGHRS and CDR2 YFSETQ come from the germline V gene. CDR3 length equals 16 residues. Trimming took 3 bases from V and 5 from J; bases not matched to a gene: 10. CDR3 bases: TGCGCCAGCAGCTCGGCCGACAGGGACGGGACCGGGGAGCTGTTTTTT. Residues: CASSSADRDGTGELFF.

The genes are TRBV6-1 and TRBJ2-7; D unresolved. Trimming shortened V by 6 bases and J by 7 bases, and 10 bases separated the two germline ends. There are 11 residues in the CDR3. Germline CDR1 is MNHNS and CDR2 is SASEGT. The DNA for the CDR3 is TGTGCCAGCAGCCCCCTACGAGAGCAGTACTTC. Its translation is CASSPLREQYF.

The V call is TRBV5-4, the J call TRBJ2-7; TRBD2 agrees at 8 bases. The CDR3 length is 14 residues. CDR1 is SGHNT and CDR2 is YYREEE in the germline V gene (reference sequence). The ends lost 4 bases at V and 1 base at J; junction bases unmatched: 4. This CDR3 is CASSPGLGSYEQYF. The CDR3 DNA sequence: TGTGCCAGCAGCCCGGGACTAGGGTCCTACGAGCAGTACTTC.

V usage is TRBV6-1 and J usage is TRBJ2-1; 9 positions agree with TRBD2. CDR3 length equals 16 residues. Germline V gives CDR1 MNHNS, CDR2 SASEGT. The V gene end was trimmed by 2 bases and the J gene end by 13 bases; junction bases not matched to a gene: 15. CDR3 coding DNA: TGTGCCAGCAGTGAATATTTGGGCGGGGGGGCCGTGATTCAGTTCTTC. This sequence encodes CASSEYLGGGAVIQFF.

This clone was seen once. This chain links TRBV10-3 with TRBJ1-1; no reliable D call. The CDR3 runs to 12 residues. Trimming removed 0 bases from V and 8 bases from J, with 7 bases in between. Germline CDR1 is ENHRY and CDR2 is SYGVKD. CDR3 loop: CAISESGPEAFF. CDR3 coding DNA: TGTGCCATCAGTGAGTCGGGCCCGGAAGCTTTCTTT.

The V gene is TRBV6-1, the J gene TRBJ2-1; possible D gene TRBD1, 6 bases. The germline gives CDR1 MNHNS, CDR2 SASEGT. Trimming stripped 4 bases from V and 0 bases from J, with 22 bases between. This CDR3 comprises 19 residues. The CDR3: CASSASGTRDFSSYNEQFF. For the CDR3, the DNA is TGTGCCAGCAGTGCATCCGGGACACGCGATTTCAGCTCCTACAATGAGCAGTTCTTC.